The 5 T cell receptor beta chains below were found in one sample sequenced in a study of neurological immune-mediated disorders. In TCRdb, the 5' RACE reads were re-called with MiXCR into one record per CDR3 protein. This table holds some 60,000 distinct CDR3 sequences, 3% to 4% found once. Sequenced input: PBMCs. The receptors derive from a woman between 45 and 65 years old with multiple sclerosis.

At least ten counts were recorded for this clonotype. The genes are TRBV12-3 or TRBV12-4 and TRBJ2-7; 7 nucleotides line up with TRBD2. V lost 6 bases, J lost 6 bases, and 5 bases stayed unmatched. The CDR3 consists of 12 residues. In DNA, the CDR3 is TGTGCCAGCAGAGGCCCGGGGGGCGAGCAGTACTTC. This sequence encodes CASRGPGGEQYF.

This clonotype was seen many times. The J gene is TRBJ2-7, the V gene TRBV15; 14 bases line up with TRBD2. Germline CDR1 is LNHNV and CDR2 is YYDKDF (reference sequence). The J segment lost 4 bases and the V segment lost 1 base, leaving 6 bases of the junction unmatched. The CDR3 has 17 residues. The CDR3 is CATSRAGTSGSRYEQYF. CDR3 DNA sequence: TGTGCCACCAGCAGAGCTGGGACTAGCGGGAGTCGGTACGAGCAGTACTTC.

At least ten counts were recorded for this clonotype. V usage is TRBV29-1 and J usage is TRBJ2-2; a weak D match, TRBD2 (5 bases). Germline V gene lookup returns CDR1 SQVTM and CDR2 ANQGSEA. This CDR3 comprises 14 residues. V dropped 3 bases and J dropped 0 bases, with 8 bases sitting between them. The CDR3 sequence: CSVDGVTNTGELFF. The CDR3 DNA reads TGCAGCGTTGACGGGGTAACGAACACCGGGGAGCTGTTTTTT.

This clonotype was seen at least ten times. The junction does not match germline at one end; this may be a read error. J is TRBJ2-2 and V is TRBV7-7, with TRBD2 matching over 12 bases. In germline, CDR1 is SSHAT, CDR2 FNYEAQ (reference sequence). CDR3 length: 15 residues. Here the CDR3 DNA reads TGTGCTAGCAGCGTCACTAGCGGGAGGACCGGGGAGCTGTTTTTT. Amino acid sequence: CASSVTSGRTGELFF.

This clonotype was seen repeatedly, ten times or more. The chain recombines TRBV7-2 with TRBJ2-1, with 9 bases identical to TRBD2. V shed 6 bases, J shed 9 bases, and the junction held 9 bases outside the gene matches. The germline CDR1 and CDR2 sequences are SGHTA and FQGNSA. The CDR3 contains 14 residues. The CDR3 DNA sequence: TGTGCCAGCAGTTCAGGACTAGCGCCCAGTGAGCAGTTCTTC. Translated: CASSSGLAPSEQFF.